The entry that follows covers one T cell receptor (beta chain) sequence. Its specificity is not known. Profiled with immunoSEQ multiplex PCR; TCRdb holds only in-frame clones, not every one. The sample has under 200,000 clones; roughly 82% are singletons. This sample is part of a study of cytomegalovirus exposure and HLA in healthy donors. Across the whole study: According to later analysis, the same platform produced the 120 or so validation and under 700 first-cohort repertoires. The study's findings and limits: The majority of TCR sequences were rare, yet some public TCRs appeared in many donors. Reports described diagnosis of cytomegalovirus status by the classifier as highly specific and sensitive. Some 150 TCR beta chains were listed as cytomegalovirus-associated.

The CDR3 extends over 15 amino acids. Germline loops: CDR1 SGHTA, CDR2 FQGNSA. V trimming: 5 bases; J trimming: 6 bases; junction bases outside the gene matches: 11. This chain uses TRBV7-2 with TRBJ2-7; 9 bases align to TRBD1. The sequenced material came from PBMCs. The sequence derives from a man between 18 and 35 years old in good health and CMV-seropositive. The DNA for the CDR3 is TGTGCCAGCAGCCTAACAGGGGGCGGTCCTGGCGAGCAGTACTTC. It is translated as CASSLTGGGPGEQYF. The complete variable domain, with remaining parts taken from reference TRBV7-2 and TRBJ2-7, reads GAGVSQSPSNKVTEKGKDVELRCDPISGHTALYWYRQSLGQGLEFLIYFQGNSAPDKSGLPSDRFSAERTGGSVSTLTIQRTQQEDSAVYLCASSLTGGGPGEQYFGPGTRLTVT.